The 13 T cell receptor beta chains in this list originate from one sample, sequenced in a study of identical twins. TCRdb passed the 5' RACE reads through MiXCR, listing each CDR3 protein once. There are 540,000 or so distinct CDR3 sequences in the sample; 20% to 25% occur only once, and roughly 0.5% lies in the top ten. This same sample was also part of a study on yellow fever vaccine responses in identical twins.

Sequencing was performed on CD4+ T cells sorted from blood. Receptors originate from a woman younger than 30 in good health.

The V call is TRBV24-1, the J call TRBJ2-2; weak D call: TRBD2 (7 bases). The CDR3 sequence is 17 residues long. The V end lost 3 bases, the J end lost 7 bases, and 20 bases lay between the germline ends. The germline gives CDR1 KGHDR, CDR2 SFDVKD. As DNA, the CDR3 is TGTGCCACCAGTGATGCACAGGGAGGGTATGGAATCGGGGAGCTGTTTTTT. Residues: CATSDAQGGYGIGELFF.

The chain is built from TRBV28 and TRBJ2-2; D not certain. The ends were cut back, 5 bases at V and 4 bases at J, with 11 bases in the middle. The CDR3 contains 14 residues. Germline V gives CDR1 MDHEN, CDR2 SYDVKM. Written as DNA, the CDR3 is TGTGCCAGCAGTCGGGCCTGGAGCACCGGGGAGCTGTTTTTT. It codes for CASSRAWSTGELFF.

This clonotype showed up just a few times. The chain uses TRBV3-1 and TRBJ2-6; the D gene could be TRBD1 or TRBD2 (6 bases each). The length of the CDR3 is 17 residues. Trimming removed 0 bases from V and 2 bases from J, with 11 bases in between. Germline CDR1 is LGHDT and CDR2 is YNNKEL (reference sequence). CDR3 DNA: TGTGCCAGCAGCCAAGATCAGAGGGGGGCTGGGGCCAACGTCCTGACTTTC. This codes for CASSQDQRGAGANVLTF.

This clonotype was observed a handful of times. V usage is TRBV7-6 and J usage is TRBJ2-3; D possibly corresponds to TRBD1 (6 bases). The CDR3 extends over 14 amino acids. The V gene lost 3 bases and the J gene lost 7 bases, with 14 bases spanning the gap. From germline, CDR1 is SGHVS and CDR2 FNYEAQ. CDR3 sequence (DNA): TGTGCCAGCAGCTTCAGCAGGGGTAATAATACGCAGTATTTT. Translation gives CASSFSRGNNTQYF.

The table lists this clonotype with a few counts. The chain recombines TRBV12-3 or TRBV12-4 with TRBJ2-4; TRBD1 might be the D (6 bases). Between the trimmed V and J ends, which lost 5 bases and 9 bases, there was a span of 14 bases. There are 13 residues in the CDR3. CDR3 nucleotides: TGTGCCAGCAGTCGCCAGCAGGGGAGCATTCAGTACTTC. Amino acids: CASSRQQGSIQYF.

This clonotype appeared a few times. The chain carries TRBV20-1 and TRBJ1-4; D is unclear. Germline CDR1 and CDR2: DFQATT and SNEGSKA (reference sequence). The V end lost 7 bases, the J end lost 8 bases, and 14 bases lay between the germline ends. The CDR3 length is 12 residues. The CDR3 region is CSGTSEKEKLFF. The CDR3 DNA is TGCAGTGGTACCTCCGAAAAAGAAAAACTGTTTTTT.

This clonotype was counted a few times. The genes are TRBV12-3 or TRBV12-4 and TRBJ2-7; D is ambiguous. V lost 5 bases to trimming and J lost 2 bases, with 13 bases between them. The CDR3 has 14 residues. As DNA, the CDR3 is TGTGCCAGCAGTCCCCGTGCCTACACCTACGAGCAGTACTTC. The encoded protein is CASSPRAYTYEQYF.

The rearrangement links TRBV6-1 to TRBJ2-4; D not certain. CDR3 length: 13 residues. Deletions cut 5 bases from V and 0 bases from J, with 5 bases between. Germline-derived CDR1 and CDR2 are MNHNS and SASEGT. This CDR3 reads CASSRLAKNIQYF. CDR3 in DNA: TGTGCCAGCAGTCGGCTAGCCAAAAACATTCAGTACTTC.

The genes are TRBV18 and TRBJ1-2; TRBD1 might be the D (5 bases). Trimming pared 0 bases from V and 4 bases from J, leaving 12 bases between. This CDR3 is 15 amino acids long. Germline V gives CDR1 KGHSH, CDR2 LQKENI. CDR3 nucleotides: TGTGCCAGCTCACCACCGCGGGACGGCCTCTATGGCTACACCTTC. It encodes CASSPPRDGLYGYTF.

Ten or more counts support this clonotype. CDR3 nucleotide sequence: TGTGCCAGCAGACCAACAGGGCTCACCGGGGAGCTGTTTTTT. Translation gives CASRPTGLTGELFF. The gene calls are TRBV12-3 or TRBV12-4 and TRBJ2-2; possible D gene TRBD1, 6 bases. CDR3 length: 14 amino acids. V dropped 6 bases and J dropped 4 bases, with 12 bases sitting between them.

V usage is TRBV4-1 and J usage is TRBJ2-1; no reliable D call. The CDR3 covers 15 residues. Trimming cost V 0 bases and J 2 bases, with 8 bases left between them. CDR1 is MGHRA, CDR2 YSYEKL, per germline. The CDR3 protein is CASSQDLAPYNEQFF. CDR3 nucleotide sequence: TGCGCCAGCAGCCAAGATCTGGCCCCCTACAATGAGCAGTTCTTC.

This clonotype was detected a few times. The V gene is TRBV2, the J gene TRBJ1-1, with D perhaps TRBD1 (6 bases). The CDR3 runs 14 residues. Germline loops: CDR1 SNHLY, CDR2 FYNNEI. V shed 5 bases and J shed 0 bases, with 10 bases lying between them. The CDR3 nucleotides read TGTGCCAGCAGTCACAGGGAGGTGAACACTGAAGCTTTCTTT. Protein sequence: CASSHREVNTEAFF. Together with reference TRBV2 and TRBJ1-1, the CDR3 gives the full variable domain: EPEVTQTPSHQVTQMGQEVILRCVPISNHLYFYWYRQILGQKVEFLVSFYNNEISEKSEIFDDQFSVERPDGSNFTLKIRSTKLEDSAMYFCASSHREVNTEAFFGQGTRLTVV.

CDR3 bases: TGCGCCAGCAGCCAAGGACAGGGGGGGCAAGAGACCCAGTACTTC. It encodes CASSQGQGGQETQYF. J is TRBJ2-5 and V is TRBV4-1; 9 bases map to TRBD1. After removal of 1 base from V and 2 bases from J, the junction contained 2 bases not matched to a gene. The CDR3 has 15 amino acids. Germline V gene data show CDR1 as MGHRA and CDR2 as YSYEKL.